Following are 13 T cell receptor beta chains from one sample sequenced in a study of Ad26.COV2.S vaccination and SARS-CoV-2 variants. The treatment was: 19 received Ad26.COV2.S at low or high dose, single or two shots; a few received placebo; per-sample allocation not given. Samples came from day 63 after the first vaccine or placebo injection. The assay was immunoSEQ multiplex PCR, and TCRdb's table has in-frame clones only and misses some. The repertoire consists of hundreds of thousands of clones, with around 89% occurring once and the leading ten covering roughly 1.5%. Sample: peripheral blood, taken in a trial of Ad26.COV2.S vaccine versus placebo. The receptor source for this set is a person between 18 and 59 years old who received the Ad26.COV2.S COVID-19 vaccine or a placebo.

This clone was observed a handful of times. The chain carries TRBV18 and TRBJ2-7; a possible D gene is TRBD1 (6 bases). The V and J ends lost 4 bases and 4 bases respectively, with 11 bases between them. The CDR3 sequence is 13 residues long. The V gene's germline CDR1 is KGHSH and CDR2 LQKENI. CDR3 nucleotide sequence: TGTGCCAGCTCACTTGGACAGAATTACGAGCAGTACTTC. This translates into CASSLGQNYEQYF. Based on the CDR3 plus reference TRBV18 and TRBJ2-7, the full variable domain is NAGVMQNPRHLVRRRGQEARLRCSPMKGHSHVYWYRQLPEEGLKFMVYLQKENIIDESGMPKERFSAEFPKEGPSILRIQQVVRGDSAAYFCASSLGQNYEQYFGPGTRLTVT.

This clone has more than one count but fewer than ten. The sample contains more than one DNA sequence encoding this CDR3. V gene TRBV7-2 combines with J gene TRBJ1-2; D may be TRBD1 (6 bases). Germline CDR1 is SGHTA and CDR2 is FQGNSA. Trimming pared 1 base from V and 4 bases from J, leaving 10 bases between. This CDR3 spans 14 amino acids. The CDR3, as DNA: TGTGCCAGCAGCTTAGAGCAGGGGCCCTATGGCTACACCTTC. Translated: CASSLEQGPYGYTF.

V and J are TRBV27 and TRBJ2-5; D is possibly TRBD1 (6 bases). The V gene lost 5 bases and the J gene lost 0 bases, with 16 bases spanning the gap. The germline V gene encodes CDR1 MNHEY and CDR2 SMNVEV (reference sequence). The CDR3 length is 16 residues. In DNA form, the CDR3 reads TGTGCCAGCAGTCCCACAGGGCCTAAGAACCAAGAGACCCAGTACTTC. This encodes CASSPTGPKNQETQYF.

The rearrangement uses TRBV7-9 and TRBJ1-4, with 7 bases matching TRBD1. The V gene's germline CDR1 is SEHNR and CDR2 FQNEAQ (reference sequence). J gave up 12 bases and V 1 base, and 8 bases lay outside the gene matches. The CDR3 consists of 14 residues. As DNA, the CDR3 is TGTGCCAGCAGCTTAGGCGGACAGGCGGGAGAACTGTTTTTT. As protein: CASSLGGQAGELFF.

The chain uses TRBV30 and TRBJ1-1; D call uncertain. The germline V and J ends were trimmed by 2 bases and 1 base, with 8 bases remaining between them. The CDR3 contains 13 residues. Looked up from germline, CDR1 is GTSNPN and CDR2 is SVGIG (reference sequence). CDR3 in DNA: TGTGCCTGGAGTCTCTTCACGAACACTGAAGCTTTCTTT. Amino acid sequence: CAWSLFTNTEAFF.

The chain links TRBV5-6 to TRBJ1-5; D unclear. V was shortened by 2 bases and J by 7 bases, with 4 bases between the two germline ends. CDR1 is SGHDT and CDR2 is YYEEEE in the germline V gene. The CDR3 covers 11 residues. CDR3 loop: CASSFGQPQHF. The CDR3 coding sequence is TGTGCCAGCAGCTTCGGGCAGCCCCAGCATTTT.

The rearrangement links TRBV21-1 to TRBJ2-3; TRBD2 is the table's D call, not checked against the DNA. TRBV21-1 is a listed pseudogene. This CDR3 region has 16 residues. In DNA form, the CDR3 reads TGTGCCAGCAGCAAAACCCCTAGCGGGGTTGTAGATACGCAGTATTTT. This translates into CASSKTPSGVVDTQYF.

CDR3 amino acids: CASSHWTEETQYF. CDR3 DNA: TGTGCCAGCAGCCATTGGACTGAAGAGACCCAGTACTTC. The rearrangement joins TRBV3-1 (or the pseudogene TRBV3-2) to TRBJ2-5, with D maybe TRBD2 (5 bases). Per germline, CDR1 LGHDT and CDR2 YNNKEL (reference sequence). V was cut by 3 bases and J by 3 bases, with 8 bases left in between. The CDR3 consists of 13 residues.

The chain carries TRBV30 and TRBJ1-1, with D perhaps TRBD1 (6 bases). Germline loops: CDR1 GTSNPN, CDR2 SVGIG (reference sequence). This CDR3 is 15 amino acids long. The V end was cut by 2 bases, the J end by 5 bases, with 18 bases between. CDR3 DNA: TGTGCCTGGAGTACCCCCGGGACACTGTATACTGAAGCTTTCTTT. Translation gives CAWSTPGTLYTEAFF.

This clone occurred a few times. This chain links TRBV19 with TRBJ1-5, with D possibly TRBD1 on 5 matching bases. V shed 7 bases and J shed 6 bases, with 16 bases lying between them. Germline CDR1 LNHDA, CDR2 SQIVND (reference sequence). The CDR3 length is 14 residues. For the CDR3, the DNA is TGTGCCAGTAAAGAAACGGGGGTCCGTCAGCCCCAGCATTTT. This encodes CASKETGVRQPQHF.

The V and J genes are TRBV25-1 and TRBJ1-1, with TRBD1 identical over 9 bases. The trim removed 4 bases at V and 5 bases at J, leaving 8 bases unmatched. The CDR3 totals 15 residues. CDR1 is MGHDK, CDR2 SYGVNS, per germline. The CDR3 spells CASSATTGGRTEAFF. The CDR3 DNA reads TGTGCCAGCAGTGCAACTACAGGGGGCAGGACTGAAGCTTTCTTT.

The J gene is TRBJ2-1, the V gene TRBV18, with a possible D match to TRBD1 (5 bases). This CDR3 spans 15 amino acids. V was shortened by 1 base and J by 5 bases, with 12 bases between the two germline ends. Germline assignment: CDR1 KGHSH and CDR2 LQKENI. DNA of the CDR3: TGTGCCAGCTCACCACAGTCGACAGCTAACAATGAGCAGTTCTTC. It is translated as CASSPQSTANNEQFF.

This chain connects TRBV10-3 to TRBJ2-1; D might be TRBD2 (6 bases). This CDR3 comprises 16 residues. CDR1 is ENHRY and CDR2 is SYGVKD in the germline V gene. V was pared by 11 bases and J by 5 bases, with 25 bases between. CDR3 in DNA: TGTGCCTCCGGGGCGGCGGGGCCGGTGGCCCACAATGAGCAGTTCTTC. As protein: CASGAAGPVAHNEQFF.